A single sample is the source of the 21 T cell receptor beta chains below, sequenced in a study of neoadjuvant nivolumab and ipilimumab in lung cancer. Libraries were prepared by immunoSEQ multiplex PCR; TCRdb keeps only in-frame clonotypes and omits some of them. The sample comprises approximately 30,000 clones, 90% of which are singletons, and roughly 5.3% rests with the top ten. Sample: peripheral blood, taken after neoadjuvant nivolumab, alone or with ipilimumab, at or shortly before surgery. Receptor source: an adult with non-small cell lung cancer.

The V and J genes are TRBV13 and TRBJ2-5; D remains unclear. Germline CDR1 and CDR2: PRHDT and FYEKMQ (reference sequence). The germline V and J ends were trimmed by 3 bases and 5 bases, with 10 bases remaining between them. CDR3 length equals 13 residues. CDR3 sequence: CASSFRPGETQYF. In DNA, the CDR3 is TGTGCCAGCAGCTTCCGACCTGGGGAGACCCAGTACTTC.

This clone has just a few counts. J is TRBJ1-2 and V is TRBV5-8; D is unclear. Germline V gives CDR1 SGHTS, CDR2 YDEGEE. V was pared by 1 base and J by 4 bases, with 8 bases between. There are 13 residues in the CDR3. DNA for the CDR3: TGTGCCAGCAGCTTGTTAAATAGCTATGGCTACACCTTC. Its protein product is CASSLLNSYGYTF.

J is TRBJ1-1 and V is TRBV10-3; D possibly corresponds to TRBD1 (5 bases). The V and J ends lost 2 bases and 6 bases respectively, with 13 bases between them. Germline V gene data show CDR1 as ENHRY and CDR2 as SYGVKD. The CDR3 consists of 14 residues. CDR3: CAISEGGGNAEAFF. In DNA, the CDR3 is TGTGCCATCAGTGAGGGGGGAGGTAACGCTGAAGCTTTCTTT.

This clone was picked up one time. The rearrangement uses TRBV11-2 and TRBJ1-2; D possibly corresponds to TRBD1 (5 bases). Trimming cost V 1 base and J 4 bases, with 13 bases left between them. CDR1 SGHAT and CDR2 FQNNGV come from the germline V gene. This CDR3 comprises 15 residues. CDR3 sequence: CASSLGTGTTYGYTF. CDR3 in DNA: TGTGCCAGCAGCTTAGGGACTGGGACTACCTATGGCTACACCTTC.

V and J are TRBV5-1 and TRBJ2-6; D is ambiguous. Germline lookup yields CDR1 SGHRS and CDR2 YFSETQ. The CDR3 runs to 15 residues. Deletions cut 2 bases from V and 0 bases from J, with 6 bases between. CDR3 in DNA: TGCGCCAGCAGCTTCTCTCTCTCTGGGGCCAACGTCCTGACTTTC. This gives the protein CASSFSLSGANVLTF.

This chain joins TRBV25-1 and TRBJ2-7, with D possibly TRBD1 on 6 matching bases. This CDR3 has 12 residues. CDR1 is MGHDK, CDR2 SYGVNS, per germline. Trimming took off 10 bases at V and 4 bases at J, with 14 bases between the two ends. CDR3 in amino acids: CATRGGLYEQYF. CDR3 DNA: TGTGCCACCCGAGGGGGTTTATACGAGCAGTACTTC.

This clone was observed a few times. This chain connects TRBV7-9 to TRBJ1-2; 8 nucleotides match TRBD1. The V and J ends lost 4 bases and 8 bases, in that order; junction bases with no gene match: 6. From germline, CDR1 is SEHNR and CDR2 FQNEAQ (reference sequence). The length of the CDR3 is 13 residues. As DNA, the CDR3 is TGTGCCAGCAGCTCCTACAGGGGGGACGGCTACACCTTC. It specifies CASSSYRGDGYTF. Combining the CDR3 with reference TRBV7-9 and TRBJ1-2 gives the whole variable domain DTGVSQNPRHKITKRGQNVTFRCDPISEHNRLYWYRQTLGQGPEFLTYFQNEAQLEKSRLLSDRFSAERPKGSFSTLEIQRTEQGDSAMYLCASSSYRGDGYTFGSGTRLTVV.

V gene TRBV4-3 combines with J gene TRBJ2-5; 8 nucleotides line up with TRBD2. J gave up 4 bases and V 1 base, and 5 bases lay outside the gene matches. This CDR3 region has 15 residues. CDR1 and CDR2 (germline): LGHNA, YSLEER. Here the CDR3 reads CASSQVRAGAETQYF. The CDR3, as DNA: TGCGCCAGCAGCCAAGTTAGAGCGGGGGCAGAGACCCAGTACTTC.

This rearrangement joins TRBV2 to TRBJ1-5; D not resolved. V gave up 2 bases and J gave up 2 bases, with 7 bases separating them. CDR1 and CDR2 from the germline V gene are SNHLY and FYNNEI. The CDR3 loop spans 14 amino acids. This CDR3 reads CASSESWGNQPQHF. CDR3 DNA sequence: TGTGCCAGCAGTGAATCGTGGGGCAATCAGCCCCAGCATTTT.

J is TRBJ2-1 and V is TRBV25-1; D might be TRBD1 or TRBD2, each matching 6 bases. Trimming cost V 2 bases and J 5 bases, with 13 bases left between them. Germline-derived CDR1 and CDR2 are MGHDK and SYGVNS. The CDR3 extends over 15 amino acids. DNA for the CDR3: TGTGCCAGCAGTGAAGGAGGGGGGCCGCACAATGAGCAGTTCTTC. Its translation: CASSEGGGPHNEQFF.

The CDR3 DNA is TGTGCCAGCTCACTCGAGGACAGTTATGGCTACACCTTC. It encodes CASSLEDSYGYTF. V gene TRBV18 combines with J gene TRBJ1-2; a weak D match, TRBD1 (6 bases). The CDR3 covers 13 residues. Between the trimmed V and J ends, which lost 4 bases and 5 bases, there was a span of 11 bases. Germline CDR1 is KGHSH and CDR2 is LQKENI.

V is TRBV6-5 and J is TRBJ2-7; no definite D call. CDR1 MNHEY and CDR2 SVGAGI come from the germline V gene. The CDR3 consists of 15 residues. Deletions cut 2 bases from V and 1 base from J, with 12 bases between. CDR3 loop: CASSYTSLKSYEQYF. The CDR3 DNA reads TGTGCCAGCAGTTACACATCGCTCAAATCCTACGAGCAGTACTTC.

V gene TRBV7-8 combines with J gene TRBJ1-5, with D tentatively TRBD1 (5 bases). Per germline, CDR1 SGHVS and CDR2 FQNEAQ. V was trimmed by 1 base and J by 0 bases, leaving 13 bases between them. The CDR3 spans 17 residues. CDR3 nucleotides: TGTGCCAGCAGCTTAGTCGGGGCGGGGGTTAGCAATCAGCCCCAGCATTTT. It translates to CASSLVGAGVSNQPQHF. Drawing the rest from reference TRBV7-8 and TRBJ1-5, the complete variable domain is GAGVSQSPRYKVAKRGQDVALRCDPISGHVSLFWYQQALGQGPEFLTYFQNEAQLDKSGLPSDRFFAERPEGSVSTLKIQRTQQEDSAVYLCASSLVGAGVSNQPQHFGDGTRLSIL.

J is TRBJ2-1 and V is TRBV29-1; a weak D match, TRBD2 (6 bases). Germline CDR1 is SQVTM and CDR2 is ANQGSEA. Trimming cost V 5 bases and J 6 bases, with 17 bases left between them. This CDR3 contains 14 residues. CDR3 loop: CSVTGVRLGNEQFF. The DNA for the CDR3 is TGCAGCGTTACGGGGGTGCGCTTGGGCAATGAGCAGTTCTTC.

The CDR3 loop reads CASSEVEVSPQHF. In DNA, the CDR3 is TGTGCCAGCAGTGAAGTAGAGGTATCACCCCAGCATTTT. The chain has TRBV6-1 and TRBJ1-5, with D unresolved. Per the germline V gene, CDR1 is MNHNS and CDR2 is SASEGT. V was pared by 1 base and J by 10 bases, with 11 bases between. The CDR3 is made up of 13 amino acids.

This clone was observed once. This chain uses TRBV7-9 with TRBJ2-7; D might be TRBD1 (6 bases). Germline-derived CDR1 and CDR2 are SEHNR and FQNEAQ (reference sequence). Trimming shortened V by 1 base and J by 2 bases, and 9 bases separated the two germline ends. This CDR3 spans 14 amino acids. The CDR3 sequence is CASSLGTATYEQYF. DNA for the CDR3: TGTGCCAGCAGCTTAGGGACAGCGACCTACGAGCAGTACTTC.

The chain is built from TRBV7-6 and TRBJ1-1; D may be TRBD1 (5 bases). The CDR3 totals 16 residues. V was clipped by 5 bases and J by 0 bases, with 16 bases between them. Germline V gives CDR1 SGHVS, CDR2 FNYEAQ. CDR3 sequence reads: CASSPRGGALNTEAFF. The CDR3 DNA is TGTGCCAGCAGCCCCCGGGGAGGGGCTTTGAACACTGAAGCTTTCTTT.

The chain joins TRBV5-1 to TRBJ2-1, with 8 bases identical to TRBD1. Germline loops: CDR1 SGHRS, CDR2 YFSETQ. There are 11 residues in the CDR3. Losses at the gene ends were 7 bases for V and 9 bases for J; bases not matched to a gene: 3. The CDR3 spells CASGRGREQFF. The CDR3 DNA is TGCGCCAGCGGCAGGGGGCGTGAGCAGTTCTTC.

V usage is TRBV7-9 and J usage is TRBJ1-1, with unresolved D. Germline V gene sequence: CDR1 SEHNR, CDR2 FQNEAQ (reference sequence). This CDR3 comprises 13 residues. V lost 5 bases and J lost 0, with 7 bases in between. This chain's CDR3 is CASSQQMNTEAFF. Written as DNA, the CDR3 is TGTGCCAGCAGCCAACAGATGAACACTGAAGCTTTCTTT. Full variable domain (outside the CDR3, taken from reference TRBV7-9 and TRBJ1-1): DTGVSQNPRHKITKRGQNVTFRCDPISEHNRLYWYRQTLGQGPEFLTYFQNEAQLEKSRLLSDRFSAERPKGSFSTLEIQRTEQGDSAMYLCASSQQMNTEAFFGQGTRLTVV.

This clone was recorded only once. The V call is TRBV13, the J call TRBJ1-4; weak D call: TRBD1 (5 bases). This CDR3 comprises 13 residues. The V end was cut by 4 bases, the J end by 8 bases, with 11 bases between. Germline lookup yields CDR1 PRHDT and CDR2 FYEKMQ (reference sequence). CDR3 in amino acids: CASSSGTEEKLFF. DNA of the CDR3: TGTGCCAGCAGCTCAGGGACGGAAGAAAAACTGTTTTTT.

The CDR3 DNA follows: TGTGCCAGCAGTGAAGGTACAGCCGCAGATACGCAGTATTTT. Encoded protein: CASSEGTAADTQYF. The V call is TRBV6-1, the J call TRBJ2-3; no definite D call. V was trimmed by 1 base and J by 4 bases, leaving 9 bases between them. Germline V CDR1 and CDR2: MNHNS, SASEGT. The CDR3 loop spans 14 amino acids.